The clone carrying this T cell receptor beta chain appeared a single time. As yet, its antigen is unknown. The data originate from a study of siplizumab effects on memory and regulatory T cells. Findings and caveats of the study: Alloreactive sequences from unstimulated CD4+ memory cells fell significantly with siplizumab. Naive T cells looked more diverse than memory cells and looked like major alloresponse contributors.

The germline V gene has CDR1 SGHVS and CDR2 FQNEAQ. Deletions cut 5 bases from V and 0 bases from J, with 11 bases between. The CDR3 consists of 15 residues. Sequencing was performed with immunoSEQ multiplex PCR; in TCRdb, only in-frame clones are kept and a portion is missing. The sample has around 100,000 clones; roughly 94% are singletons. Sequences were obtained from Tregs sorted from blood. This TCR derives from a human donor in good health. V gene TRBV7-8 combines with J gene TRBJ2-1; D is possibly TRBD2 (5 bases). The CDR3 DNA sequence: TGTGCCAGCAGCCCAGAGGGTTTCTCCTACAATGAGCAGTTCTTC. Protein product: CASSPEGFSYNEQFF.